This TCR beta chain was recorded in a study of T cells after yellow fever vaccination (dated by TCRdb to between 2018 and 2020). Describing the broader study: Libraries from fractions with low cell numbers were prepared with the SMART-Seq v4 Ultra Low Input RNA kit. Bulk TCR alpha and beta repertoires were sequenced longitudinally to track T-cell clones before and after primary and booster YFV17D yellow fever vaccination. The cohort comprised two healthy male donors, one aged 18 to 30 and one aged 30 to 40 years. Blood was collected at multiple timepoints before and after primary and secondary immunization, and bulk PBMC replicates and cell subsets were isolated. What the study reported, not specific to this receptor: After the booster, most of the clones that had expanded following primary vaccination were detected again (around 95% of CD4 and around 87% of CD8), which suggests that memory was broadly maintained. Because abundant contaminating clonotypes from the bulk population could be contained in FACS-sorted repertoires, computational filtering was required. A small share of clonotypes occurred in both CD4 and CD8 compartments, likely arising from convergent recombination. Only two donors were included in the study, so the extent to which the findings can be generalized is limited. The secondary T-cell response was found to be weaker but faster than the primary response, with a peak reached on day 5 rather than on day 15.

For CDR1 and CDR2, the germline V gene lists WSHSY and SAAADI. V sheds 8 bases and J sheds 0 bases, leaving 14 bases between their ends. Counted from cysteine to phenylalanine, this CDR3 has 15 amino acids. Just CDR3 DNA is preserved here, 45 bases in frame from base 1. The sample's treatment or condition label, in plain terms: live attenuated yellow fever vaccine strain. A standard Ficoll-Paque protocol was used to isolate PBMCs from peripheral blood. Dynabeads CD4 and CD8 positive selection kits were used to isolate CD4 and CD8 T-cell fractions. TriZol was used to extract RNA from bulk PBMCs, CD4 and CD8 fractions, and dextramer-positive and dextramer-negative fractions. Synthesis of TCR cDNA relied on 5'RACE template switching, a step that introduced a universal primer site along with unique molecular identifiers. Priming of cDNA synthesis was performed from both the TCR alpha and TCR beta constant segments. Library amplification used two PCR steps, and the second PCR step added sample barcodes and sequencing adapters. Sequencing of libraries was performed on Illumina HiSeq 2500 (2x100 bp) or NovaSeq (2x150 bp). In the authors' own workflow: MIGEC handled demultiplexing of reads and collapsing into UMI consensus sequences, while MiXCR performed V(D)J alignment. Vaccine-responding clonotypes were identified with edgeR using replicate PBMC samples, with FDR below 0.01 and a log2 fold change above 5 up to day 15 being required. Each bulk clonotype received a CD4 or CD8 identity based on whether the sequenced CD4 or CD8 repertoire contained that clonotype at higher abundance. TCRdb reanalyzed the raw reads on its own, using fastp at Q25 for trimming and MiXCR for clone calling, and kept in-frame beta chains. Identical CDR3 protein sequences are pooled into one entry, listed with their most common genes and DNA. None of the V and J calls come from the authors' own analysis; TCRdb made them. Counted in this sample were about 68,000 distinct CDR3 sequences; over 6.5% of them appeared once. The biggest ten clones account for more than 35% of the sample.

Regarding this clonotype: There is no known antigen for this receptor. Base qualities are not provided; no much larger clone lies one nucleotide away.

The rearranged chain carries TRBV10-2 and TRBJ2-1; the D gene is possibly TRBD2, with 5 bases matching. Sequencing used CD8+ T cells sorted from PBMCs, obtained around 45 days after the first yellow fever vaccination. The sequence derives from a man between 18 and 29 years old who received the YFV17D yellow fever vaccine. The DNA is TGCGCCAGCGGAAGAGAGGGAAACTCCTACAATGAGCAGTTCTTC. Translated, it reads CASGREGNSYNEQFF.